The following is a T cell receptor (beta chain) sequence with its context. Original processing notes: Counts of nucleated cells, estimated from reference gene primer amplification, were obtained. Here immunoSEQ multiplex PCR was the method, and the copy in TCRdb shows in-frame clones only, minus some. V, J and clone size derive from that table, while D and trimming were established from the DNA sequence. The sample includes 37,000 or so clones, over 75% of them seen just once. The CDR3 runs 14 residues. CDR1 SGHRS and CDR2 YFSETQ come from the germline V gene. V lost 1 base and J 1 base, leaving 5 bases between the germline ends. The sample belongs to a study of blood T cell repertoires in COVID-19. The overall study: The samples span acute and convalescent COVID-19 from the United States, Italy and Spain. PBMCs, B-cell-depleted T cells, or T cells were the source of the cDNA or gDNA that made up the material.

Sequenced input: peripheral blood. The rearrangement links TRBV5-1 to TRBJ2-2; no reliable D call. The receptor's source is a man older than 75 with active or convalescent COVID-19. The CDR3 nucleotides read TGCGCCAGCAGCTTGCCCTTGAACACCGGGGAGCTGTTTTTT. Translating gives CASSLPLNTGELFF.